The 25 T cell receptor beta chains below all came from one sample that was sequenced in a study of T cells in women clearing cervical HPV infection. Clones were sequenced by immunoSEQ multiplex PCR, and TCRdb holds only the in-frame ones, with some missing. This sample's table has 20,000 to 25,000 clones. Sequencing was performed on blood buffy coat. The receptors were gathered from a woman aged 18 to 69 with a cervical HPV16 infection that either progressed to CIN3+ or cleared (not recorded which).

With regard to this clone: Sequencing ends 3 residues short of the CDR3 end; the germline J gene provides the rest. The chain carries TRBV15 and TRBJ2-5; the D gene is possibly TRBD1 (6 bases). This CDR3 is 15 amino acids long. With 0 bases removed from V and 2 bases from J, the gap between germline ends came to 10 bases. Germline CDR1 reads LNHNV; CDR2 reads YYDKDF (reference sequence). This CDR3 reads CATSRDGTIQETQYF. The CDR3 bases that were read are TGTGCCACCAGCAGAGACGGGACAATTCAAGAGACC.

Comments on this clone: The read terminates 3 residues before the CDR3 end, so the remaining end is supplied by the germline J gene. This sequence joins TRBV20-1 and TRBJ1-5; possible D gene TRBD1, 5 bases. The CDR3 is made up of 12 amino acids. The V end lost 6 bases, the J end lost 5 bases, and 11 bases lay between the germline ends. Per germline, CDR1 DFQATT and CDR2 SNEGSKA (reference sequence). CDR3 bases read: TGCAGTGCCCAAGGGGCGGATCAGCCC. Translated: CSAQGADQP. In full, the CDR3 reads CSAQGADQPQHF.

The part of the CDR3 DNA that was read is TGTGCCAGTAAGAGAAGAACCTCAGGGAACACTGAA. It encodes CASKRRTSGNTE. The CDR3 as a whole reads CASKRRTSGNTEAFF. V and J are TRBV19 and TRBJ1-1; D unclear. The observed sequence ends 3 residues before the CDR3 terminus, with the missing tail filled in from the germline J gene. The CDR3 has 15 residues. Trimming stripped 7 bases from V and 1 base from J, with 16 bases between. Germline V lookup: CDR1 LNHDA, CDR2 SQIVND (reference sequence).

Notes on this clone: The read ends 3 residues early relative to the CDR3; the germline J gene fills the gap. The gene calls are TRBV7-2 and TRBJ1-2, with a tentative D call TRBD1 (6 bases). The germline V gene encodes CDR1 SGHTA and CDR2 FQGNSA. The length of the CDR3 is 14 residues. CDR3: CASSVSNQGQGYTF. The covered CDR3 bases are TGTGCCAGCAGCGTATCCAACCAGGGGCAAGGC.

Note on this clone: Read data end 3 residues before the CDR3 end; the end is taken from the germline J gene. The chain couples TRBV5-1 to TRBJ2-2; possibly TRBD2 for D (5 bases). Germline lookup yields CDR1 SGHRS and CDR2 YFSETQ. CDR3 length: 13 amino acids. The sequenced CDR3 bases are TGCGCCAGTGCCGCGGGCTATAATTCACCG. Its translation is CASAAGYNSP. The entire CDR3 is CASAAGYNSPLFF. The full variable domain, completed using reference TRBV5-1 and TRBJ2-2, is KAGVTQTPRYLIKTRGQQVTLSCSPISGHRSVSWYQQTPGQGLQFLFEYFSETQRNKGNFPGRFSGRQFSNSRSEMNVSTLELGDSALYLCASAAGYNSPLFFGEGSRLTVL.

With respect to this clone: The read ends 3 residues before the CDR3 terminus; that terminus is restored from the germline J gene. The rearrangement uses TRBV5-1 and TRBJ2-7; no clear D. V lost 6 bases and J lost 3, with 13 bases in between. Germline CDR1 is SGHRS and CDR2 is YFSETQ. The CDR3 has 13 amino acids. The CDR3 loop reads CASKEPGIYEQYF. The sequenced CDR3 bases are TGCGCCAGCAAGGAACCAGGTATCTACGAG.

For this clone: The DNA ends 3 residues before the CDR3 does, and the rest of the CDR3 is filled in from the germline J gene. This rearrangement joins TRBV29-1 to TRBJ1-2, with 7 bases matching TRBD1. The CDR3 covers 12 residues. Per the germline V gene, CDR1 is SQVTM and CDR2 is ANQGSEA. Germline trimming cut 5 bases from V and 7 bases from J; bases unmatched to any gene: 7. The CDR3 is CSVIPPGGGYTF. CDR3 DNA, as far as it was read: TGCAGCGTTATACCCCCAGGGGGTGGC. Full variable domain (remainder filled in from reference TRBV29-1 and TRBJ1-2): SAVISQKPSRDICQRGTSLTIQCQVDSQVTMMFWYRQQPGQSLTLIATANQGSEATYESGFVIDKFPISRPNLTFSTLTVSNMSPEDSSIYLCSVIPPGGGYTFGSGTRLTVV.

Note on this clone: The observed sequence ends 3 residues before the CDR3 terminus, with the missing tail filled in from the germline J gene. The chain joins TRBV11-3 to TRBJ2-5; maybe TRBD2 (6 bases). This CDR3 contains 12 residues. Trimming removed 6 bases at V and 5 bases at J, with 10 bases between. Germline V gene sequence: CDR1 SGHNT, CDR2 YENEEA. CDR3 protein: CASRYGGETQYF. The CDR3 bases that were read are TGTGCCAGCAGGTACGGAGGGGAGACC.

A remark on this clone: Read data end 3 residues before the CDR3 end; the end is taken from the germline J gene. The chain couples TRBV6-1 to TRBJ2-4; tentative D call: TRBD2 (6 bases). The CDR3 covers 15 residues. Germline V gene data show CDR1 as MNHNS and CDR2 as SASEGT. Here the CDR3 reads CASSEFEGLNQPQYF. Incomplete CDR3 DNA: TGTGCCAGCAGTGAATTCGAGGGACTCAATCAGCCT.

On this clone: Read data end 3 residues before the CDR3 end; the end is taken from the germline J gene. The V and J genes are TRBV11-1 and TRBJ2-3; no firm D call. CDR3 size: 14 residues. V lost 2 bases, J lost 0 bases, and 6 bases lay in between. Germline loops: CDR1 SGHAT, CDR2 FQDESV (reference sequence). The CDR3 bases that were read are TGTGCCAGCAGCTTAAGAGCTAGCACAGATACG. Amino acids: CASSLRASTDT. The CDR3 as a whole reads CASSLRASTDTQYF. Complete variable domain (other parts from reference TRBV11-1 and TRBJ2-3): EAEVAQSPRYKITEKSQAVAFWCDPISGHATLYWYRQILGQGPELLVQFQDESVVDDSQLPKDRFSAERLKGVDSTLKIQPAELGDSAMYLCASSLRASTDTQYFGPGTRLTVL.

For this clone: Sequencing ends 3 residues short of the CDR3 end; the germline J gene provides the rest. The gene calls are TRBV3-1 (or the pseudogene TRBV3-2) and TRBJ2-1; D gene unclear. The ends were cut back, 2 bases at V and 2 bases at J, with 10 bases in the middle. CDR1 is LGHDT and CDR2 is YNNKEL in the germline V gene (reference sequence). The CDR3 spans 15 residues. Partial CDR3 DNA: TGTGCCAGCAGCCAATCGTGGCAGACCTACAATGAG. It is translated as CASSQSWQTYNE. The entire CDR3 sequence reads CASSQSWQTYNEQFF.

Notes on this clone: The read terminates 3 residues ahead of where the CDR3 ends, so the germline J gene completes it. V gene TRBV6-4 combines with J gene TRBJ1-2, with D hard to call. Germline CDR1 reads MRHNA; CDR2 reads SNTAGT. This CDR3 has 13 residues. Trimming took off 11 bases at V and 2 bases at J, with 15 bases between the two ends. Partial CDR3 DNA: TGTGCCGGGAGGGCGGACTCGAACTATGGC. As protein: CAGRADSNYG. The entire CDR3 protein is CAGRADSNYGYTF.

The sequenced part of the CDR3 DNA is TGCAGTGCGACCCAGAGAGCGGGGGCCTCCTACGAG. This gives the protein CSATQRAGASYE. The full-length CDR3 reads as CSATQRAGASYEQYF. The chain recombines TRBV20-1 with TRBJ2-7, with TRBD2 identical over 8 bases. The read halts 3 residues ahead of the CDR3 end, with the missing end drawn from the germline J gene. This CDR3 comprises 15 residues. Per germline, CDR1 DFQATT and CDR2 SNEGSKA (reference sequence). V gave up 6 bases and J gave up 0 bases; unmatched junction bases: 10.

Of note for this clone: From the germline J gene comes the end of the CDR3, since the read stops 3 residues before it. This sequence joins TRBV19 and TRBJ2-3, with 7 nucleotides matching TRBD2. The V and J ends lost 3 bases and 6 bases, in that order; junction bases with no gene match: 12. Germline CDR1 and CDR2: LNHDA and SQIVND (reference sequence). The CDR3 loop spans 16 amino acids. CDR3 in amino acids: CASSIGLRPGGDTQYF. Incomplete CDR3 DNA: TGTGCCAGTAGTATCGGACTCAGACCGGGAGGCGATACG.

Details on this clone: This CDR3 is also generated by other DNA sequences in the sample. The CDR3 region is CASGQDRLDTIYF. CDR3 DNA (partial): TGTGCCAGCGGTCAGGATAGGTTGGACACC. The chain links TRBV7-9 to TRBJ1-3, with no clear D. The read gets to within 3 residues of the CDR3 end, and the germline J gene fills in the rest. The V and J ends lost 8 bases and 8 bases respectively, with 16 bases between them. Looked up from germline, CDR1 is SEHNR and CDR2 is FQNEAQ (reference sequence). The CDR3 is made up of 13 amino acids. Full variable domain (outside the CDR3, taken from reference TRBV7-9 and TRBJ1-3): DTGVSQNPRHKITKRGQNVTFRCDPISEHNRLYWYRQTLGQGPEFLTYFQNEAQLEKSRLLSDRFSAERPKGSFSTLEIQRTEQGDSAMYLCASGQDRLDTIYFGEGSWLTVV.

A remark on this clone: The read gets to within 3 residues of the CDR3 end, and the germline J gene fills in the rest. V and J are TRBV20-1 and TRBJ2-1, with D perhaps matching TRBD2 (6 bases). CDR1 DFQATT and CDR2 SNEGSKA come from the germline V gene (reference sequence). The CDR3 has 14 amino acids. The V end was cut by 2 bases, the J end by 1 base, with 9 bases between. The CDR3 here is CSARRTTSYNEQFF. CDR3 bases read: TGCAGTGCTAGAAGGACTACATCCTACAATGAG.

Turning to this clone: The read terminates 3 residues before the CDR3 end, so the remaining end is supplied by the germline J gene. The chain couples TRBV30 to TRBJ1-1; the D gene is possibly TRBD1 (6 bases). This CDR3 comprises 12 residues. The V end was cut by 7 bases, the J end by 1 base, with 10 bases between. Germline V gene sequence: CDR1 GTSNPN, CDR2 SVGIG (reference sequence). CDR3 DNA (partial): TGTGCCTTTGGGACATCGAACACTGAA. Amino acid sequence: CAFGTSNTE. The entire CDR3 protein reads CAFGTSNTEAFF.

Comment on this clone: The DNA ends 3 residues before the CDR3 does, and the rest of the CDR3 is filled in from the germline J gene. This rearrangement joins TRBV20-1 to TRBJ2-3; 11 bases are a match to TRBD2. This CDR3 is built from 17 residues. Germline assignment: CDR1 DFQATT and CDR2 SNEGSKA (reference sequence). Trimming took 6 bases from V and 2 from J; bases not matched to a gene: 13. The CDR3 is CSAQSLSGRGFTDTQYF. The DNA read from the CDR3 is TGCAGTGCCCAATCTCTTAGCGGGAGGGGATTCACAGATACG.

Notes on this clone: The CDR3 end lies 3 residues beyond the end of the read and is filled in from the germline J gene. This rearrangement joins TRBV5-1 to TRBJ2-1; possibly TRBD2 for D (5 bases). Germline CDR1 SGHRS, CDR2 YFSETQ. This CDR3 region has 16 residues. V lost 5 bases and J lost 4, with 19 bases in between. CDR3: CASRGILEGYYNEQFF. The sequenced part of the CDR3 DNA is TGCGCCAGCAGGGGCATTTTAGAGGGTTATTACAATGAG.

As concerns this clone: The missing CDR3 end, 3 residues past where the read stops, is filled in from the germline J gene. The chain uses TRBV29-1 and TRBJ2-7; D is perhaps TRBD1 (6 bases). With 4 bases removed from V and 4 bases from J, the gap between germline ends came to 14 bases. The CDR3 spans 13 residues. The V gene's germline CDR1 is SQVTM and CDR2 ANQGSEA. This chain's CDR3 is CSVVAEQGYEQYF. The part of the CDR3 DNA that was read is TGCAGCGTTGTTGCCGAGCAGGGGTACGAG.

Details on this clone: The sequence runs out 3 residues before the end of the CDR3; the remainder is reconstructed from the germline J gene. The rearrangement links TRBV5-1 to TRBJ2-7; 9 nucleotides align to TRBD2. V was pared by 3 bases and J by 0 bases, with 13 bases of the junction left unmatched. Germline V gives CDR1 SGHRS, CDR2 YFSETQ. This CDR3 spans 18 amino acids. The CDR3 DNA, read in part, is TGCGCCAGCAGCTCCCGACCTTGGCTAGCGGGGAGCTCCTACGAG. Encoded protein: CASSSRPWLAGSSYE. From start to end, the CDR3 is CASSSRPWLAGSSYEQYF. The whole variable domain, filled in from reference TRBV5-1 and TRBJ2-7, reads KAGVTQTPRYLIKTRGQQVTLSCSPISGHRSVSWYQQTPGQGLQFLFEYFSETQRNKGNFPGRFSGRQFSNSRSEMNVSTLELGDSALYLCASSSRPWLAGSSYEQYFGPGTRLTVT.

The CDR3 bases that were read are TGTGCCAGCAGTGAAGCCCTCGGTTACGAG. Translation: CASSEALGYE. The full-length CDR3 reads as CASSEALGYEQYF. The chain is built from TRBV6-1 and TRBJ2-7; D not resolved. Read data end 3 residues before the CDR3 end; the end is taken from the germline J gene. The germline V gene encodes CDR1 MNHNS and CDR2 SASEGT. Trimming cost V 0 bases and J 4 bases, with 7 bases left between them. CDR3 size: 13 residues.

Details on this clone: The CDR3 end is not reached by the read, which stops 3 residues before it; the germline J gene fills it in. V is TRBV7-3 and J is TRBJ2-3; D gene ambiguous. CDR1 and CDR2 (germline): SGHTA, FQGTGA. The CDR3 sequence is 14 residues long. V was cut by 1 base and J by 5 bases, with 10 bases left in between. The sequenced CDR3 bases are TGTGCCAGCAGCTTAAGGATCCGCGGAGATACG. Residues: CASSLRIRGDT. The whole CDR3 reads CASSLRIRGDTQYF.

On this clone itself: The CDR3 end lies 3 residues beyond the end of the read and is filled in from the germline J gene. V gene TRBV7-3 combines with J gene TRBJ2-3; 8 nucleotides match TRBD2. The CDR3 runs to 14 residues. The V gene end was trimmed by 5 bases and the J gene end by 5 bases; junction bases not matched to a gene: 6. Per germline, CDR1 SGHTA and CDR2 FQGTGA. The CDR3 protein is CASSPGLAVDTQYF. The part of the CDR3 DNA that was read is TGTGCCAGCAGCCCAGGACTAGCTGTAGATACG.

About this clone: The read stops 3 residues short of the end of the CDR3; the missing end is completed from the germline J gene. The chain employs TRBV2 and TRBJ2-3; 9 bases fit TRBD2. CDR1 is SNHLY and CDR2 is FYNNEI in the germline V gene. This CDR3 contains 16 residues. V lost 1 base, J lost 2 bases, and 4 bases stayed unmatched. CDR3 in amino acids: CASSEGLAGLTDTQYF. The sequenced part of the CDR3 DNA is TGTGCCAGCAGTGAAGGCCTAGCGGGACTCACAGATACG.